This T cell receptor (beta chain) was identified during a study of identical twins. Overall study results and limits: Monozygotic twin pairs showed more out-of-frame TCR alpha sharing than models estimated.

Through template switching, a universal primer site was introduced, and the cDNA contained unique molecular identifiers. TCRdb reprocessed the 5' RACE reads with MiXCR, giving one entry per CDR3 protein. The sample contains approximately 1.8 million distinct CDR3 sequences, around 29% of which appear only once. This clonotype was observed a handful of times. Its antigen remains unidentified. Trimming cost V 3 bases and J 3 bases, with 16 bases left between them. The CDR3 spans 15 residues. In germline, CDR1 is DFQATT, CDR2 SNEGSKA (reference sequence). This chain joins TRBV20-1 and TRBJ2-3; TRBD2 might be the D (7 bases). This clonotype was obtained from a newborn girl in good health. The sample comprised cord blood. The CDR3 sequence is CSASKGGWRTDTQYF. The CDR3 region has the DNA TGCAGTGCTAGTAAGGGGGGGTGGAGGACAGATACGCAGTATTTT.